This TCR beta chain was retrieved from a study of T cell clusters in autoimmune cytopenias. Some 34,000 genome equivalents of blood DNA were amplified for TRB. Multiplex touch-down PCR amplified TRB using TRB-A and TRB-B pools in one tube. TCRdb re-called the multiplex PCR reads and gives one entry per CDR3 protein, without DNA. The sample holds 1,300 to 1,500 distinct CDR3 sequences. The CDR3 is made up of 13 amino acids. Germline V gene sequence: CDR1 SGHAT, CDR2 FQNNGV. Study-level points and caveats: No cluster-lack signature appeared between secondary cytopenia and chronic lymphocytic leukemia patients, apparently due to lymphoma masking. TRB repertoire shifts in secondary cytopenia and chronic lymphocytic leukemia mostly reflected lymphoma, not autoimmunity.

A remark on this clonotype: What it binds is unknown.

This sample also belongs to another study, concerning T cell repertoires in aging, cancer and after chemotherapy. This second study says: Age-matched healthy donors had significantly more diverse, less clonal blood TCR repertoires than untreated cancer patients.

Sequences were obtained from peripheral blood. This clonotype was obtained from a human donor with chronic lymphocytic leukemia. The chain combines TRBV11-2 with TRBJ1-2; TCRdb outputs TRBD1, but without DNA this stays unchecked. This chain's CDR3 is CASSNDFRGWYTF.